The clone carrying this TCR beta chain was counted only a few times. Antigen specificity is unknown. There are 14 residues in the CDR3. V was trimmed by 0 bases and J by 5 bases, leaving 8 bases between them. Per germline, CDR1 MNHNY and CDR2 SVGAGI (reference sequence). These data come from a study of post-analysis software for immune sequencing data. TCR beta cDNA libraries had unique molecular identifiers. Once roughly 0.85 to 11 million T cells were used, about half a million cDNA molecules resulted. TCRdb called the PCR reads again in MiXCR, with one record for every CDR3 protein. The data contain over 150,000 distinct CDR3 sequences, approximately 30% of them singletons. General study findings and limits: The five TRBV segments detected at higher frequency in patients than in controls included TRBV5-6, TRBV5-1 and TRBV20-1. Pronounced co-clustering by F measure was evident among identically batched samples.

The sequence derives from a girl aged 5-17 years with multiple sclerosis. Sequencing input: blood. V is TRBV6-6 and J is TRBJ1-5; D ambiguous. The CDR3 DNA is TGTGCCAGCAGTTACTCGACAAACGATCAGCCCCAGCATTTT. Encoded protein: CASSYSTNDQPQHF.